Included here is one TCR beta chain sequence, with context. The source of the sample is a study of shared clonotypes between healthy human individuals. Study background: A few men and a couple of women, aged 18 to 49, were donors. CD4 naive and memory got three plates each, CD8 naive two, CD8 memory one.

Per the original methods: Junction-only sequences produced by ImmunoSEQ had no quality scores, so filtering differed. Assay: immunoSEQ multiplex PCR; the TCRdb copy retains only in-frame clones and omits some. The DNA was the basis for D and trimming; V, J and clone size are from that table. This table holds about 2,200,000 clones, about 93% found once. Germline values: CDR1 KGHSH, CDR2 LQKENI. The V end lost 0 bases, the J end lost 0 bases, and 9 bases lay between the germline ends. The CDR3 contains 15 residues. Naive CD8 cells, CD45RO-negative and positively selected for CCR7, excluded terminally differentiated effector memory CD45RA+ cells.

This TCR came from a man aged 18 to 30 in good health. Some clones in this sample may be carry-over from other donors' samples. The chain has TRBV18 and TRBJ2-7, with D unresolved. Specimen: naive CD8+ T cells from PBMCs. In nucleotides, the CDR3 is TGTGCCAGCTCACCACCCCTGGGATCCTCCTACGAGCAGTACTTC. Translated, it gives CASSPPLGSSYEQYF.